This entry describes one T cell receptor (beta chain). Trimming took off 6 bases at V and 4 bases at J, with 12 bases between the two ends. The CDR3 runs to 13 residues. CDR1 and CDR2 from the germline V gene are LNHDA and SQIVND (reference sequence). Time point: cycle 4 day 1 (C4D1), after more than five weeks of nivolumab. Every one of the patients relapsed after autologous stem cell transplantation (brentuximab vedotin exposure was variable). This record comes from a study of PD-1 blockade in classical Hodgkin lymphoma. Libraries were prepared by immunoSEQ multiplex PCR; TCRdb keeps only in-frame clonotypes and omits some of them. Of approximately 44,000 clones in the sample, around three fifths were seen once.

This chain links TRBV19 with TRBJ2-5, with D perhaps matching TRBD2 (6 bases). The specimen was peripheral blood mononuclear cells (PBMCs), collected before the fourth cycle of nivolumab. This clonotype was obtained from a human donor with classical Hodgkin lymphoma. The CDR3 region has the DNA TGTGCCAGTAGGGCCGGGACTGCAGAGACCCAGTACTTC. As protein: CASRAGTAETQYF.